These 22 T cell receptor beta chains were all obtained from the same sample, sequenced in a study of blood T cell repertoires in COVID-19. Sequencing was performed with immunoSEQ multiplex PCR; in TCRdb, only in-frame clones are kept and a portion is missing. The table includes about 48,000 clones, around 79% detected once. Sequencing used peripheral blood. The source is a human donor with active or convalescent COVID-19. The donor label of this sample is uncertain.

This clone was detected a few times. The rearrangement links TRBV5-4 to TRBJ2-7; D call uncertain. This CDR3 is 14 amino acids long. CDR1 is SGHNT and CDR2 is YYREEE in the germline V gene (reference sequence). Between the trimmed V and J ends, which lost 0 bases and 1 base, there was a span of 8 bases. The CDR3 loop is CASSLVRDSYEQYF. DNA of the CDR3: TGTGCCAGCAGCTTGGTCCGAGATTCCTACGAGCAGTACTTC.

This sequence joins TRBV24-1 and TRBJ2-5, with D unresolved. This CDR3 is 13 amino acids long. Germline V gives CDR1 KGHDR, CDR2 SFDVKD. V lost 3 bases and J 5 bases, leaving 9 bases between the germline ends. The CDR3 region has the DNA TGTGCCACCAGTGATCCTGCACGGGAGACCCAGTACTTC. Its protein is CATSDPARETQYF.

This chain joins TRBV6-6 and TRBJ2-7; 8 nucleotides agree with TRBD2. The CDR3 consists of 16 residues. V lost 8 bases to trimming and J lost 2 bases; unmatched junction nucleotides: 14. Germline V gene lookup returns CDR1 MNHNY and CDR2 SVGAGI (reference sequence). CDR3 amino acids: CASGGSSGSNPYEQYF. The CDR3 region has the DNA TGTGCCAGCGGGGGGTCAAGCGGGAGTAACCCCTACGAGCAGTACTTC.

J is TRBJ2-3 and V is TRBV15; tentatively, D is TRBD1 (6 bases). V lost 4 bases and J lost 3, with 17 bases in between. The CDR3 has 16 residues. The V gene's germline CDR1 is LNHNV and CDR2 YYDKDF (reference sequence). The CDR3 spells CATSKNRVGGTDTQYF. The CDR3 region has the DNA TGTGCCACCAGCAAGAACCGAGTAGGGGGTACAGATACGCAGTATTTT.

The chain is built from TRBV30 and TRBJ1-5; 7 nucleotides agree with TRBD1. Germline CDR1 reads GTSNPN; CDR2 reads SVGIG (reference sequence). This CDR3 has 16 amino acids. V dropped 0 bases and J dropped 0; count of bases not matched to a gene: 5. The CDR3 protein is CAWSVQGSPSNQPQHF. CDR3 nucleotide sequence: TGTGCCTGGAGTGTACAGGGGTCTCCTAGCAATCAGCCCCAGCATTTT.

This clone was picked up one time. The rearrangement links TRBV7-2 to TRBJ2-5; D not resolved. Between the trimmed V and J ends, which lost 5 bases and 1 base, there was a span of 5 bases. Per the germline V gene, CDR1 is SGHTA and CDR2 is FQGNSA. This CDR3 comprises 12 residues. This CDR3 is CASSGPQETQYF. The CDR3 nucleotides read TGTGCCAGCAGCGGGCCCCAAGAGACCCAGTACTTC.

The chain combines TRBV28 with TRBJ1-4; D gene ambiguous. V lost 4 bases and J 4 bases, leaving 16 bases between the germline ends. The germline V gene has CDR1 MDHEN and CDR2 SYDVKM. CDR3 length: 16 amino acids. The CDR3 loop reads CASSSGQRAGNEKLFF. The CDR3 region has the DNA TGTGCCAGCAGTTCCGGCCAAAGAGCGGGTAATGAAAAACTGTTTTTT.

The chain joins TRBV18 to TRBJ2-3; a possible D gene is TRBD2 (5 bases). CDR1 KGHSH and CDR2 LQKENI come from the germline V gene. This CDR3 contains 16 residues. V lost 1 base to trimming and J lost 0 bases, with 11 bases between them. The CDR3 loop reads CASSPLRLTSTDTQYF. CDR3 bases: TGTGCCAGCTCACCACTAAGACTAACTAGCACAGATACGCAGTATTTT.

The chain is built from TRBV3-1 (or the pseudogene TRBV3-2) and TRBJ1-2, with TRBD1 matching over 7 bases. CDR3 length equals 14 residues. From germline, CDR1 is LGHDT and CDR2 YNNKEL (reference sequence). V lost 2 bases to trimming and J lost 5 bases; unmatched junction nucleotides: 5. CDR3 in DNA: TGTGCCAGCAGCCAAAACGAGGGGGCATATGGCTACACCTTC. Encoded protein: CASSQNEGAYGYTF.

The sample holds one count of this clone. This sequence joins TRBV19 and TRBJ1-5, with D possibly TRBD1 on 5 matching bases. Germline V CDR1 and CDR2: LNHDA, SQIVND (reference sequence). The CDR3 sequence is 13 residues long. The V end was cut by 5 bases, the J end by 4 bases, with 9 bases between. The CDR3 loop is CASSPRVNQPQHF. The CDR3, as DNA: TGTGCCAGTAGTCCCAGGGTGAATCAGCCCCAGCATTTT.

V usage is TRBV23-1 and J usage is TRBJ2-7; no clear D gene. TRBV23-1 is flagged as an ORF with uncertain function. This CDR3 is built from 14 residues. V was clipped by 0 bases and J by 3 bases, with 9 bases between them. This CDR3 is CASSQSAGNYEQYF. The CDR3 nucleotides are TGCGCCAGCAGTCAATCTGCAGGTAACTACGAGCAGTACTTC.

A single count supports this clone. The chain is built from TRBV5-1 and TRBJ2-3; D gene unclear. CDR3 length: 17 residues. Trimming stripped 0 bases from V and 4 bases from J, with 18 bases between. Germline CDR1 and CDR2: SGHRS and YFSETQ. CDR3 in amino acids: CASSLGLNGLKADTQYF. CDR3 coding DNA: TGCGCCAGCAGCTTGGGACTTAACGGGTTAAAGGCAGATACGCAGTATTTT.

The chain employs TRBV6-6 and TRBJ1-5, with 7 bases matching TRBD1. This CDR3 is built from 15 residues. V was pared by 2 bases and J by 3 bases, with 4 bases of the junction left unmatched. Germline values: CDR1 MNHNY, CDR2 SVGAGI (reference sequence). CDR3 in amino acids: CASSYPGTDNQPQHF. The CDR3 coding sequence is TGTGCCAGCAGTTACCCCGGGACAGACAATCAGCCCCAGCATTTT.

In its sample, this clone was seen once. The chain couples TRBV5-6 to TRBJ2-4; the D gene is possibly TRBD1 (6 bases). CDR3 length equals 13 residues. V was cut by 5 bases and J by 7 bases, with 13 bases left in between. Germline values: CDR1 SGHDT, CDR2 YYEEEE. The CDR3 DNA sequence: TGTGCCAGCAGGGCGTGGCAGGGGAACATTCAGTACTTC. This encodes CASRAWQGNIQYF.

The chain joins TRBV11-1 to TRBJ2-1; a possible D gene is TRBD2 (5 bases). V was clipped by 5 bases and J by 5 bases, with 16 bases between them. The CDR3 sequence is 15 residues long. Germline V gene sequence: CDR1 SGHAT, CDR2 FQDESV (reference sequence). The CDR3 here is CASSNGFRENNEQFF. In DNA, the CDR3 is TGTGCCAGCAGCAATGGATTTAGGGAGAACAATGAGCAGTTCTTC.

The chain has TRBV6-2 or TRBV6-3 and TRBJ2-3; no reliable D call. CDR1 MNHEY and CDR2 SVGEGT come from the germline V gene. This CDR3 spans 15 amino acids. V lost 0 bases and J 2 bases, leaving 9 bases between the germline ends. Written as DNA, the CDR3 is TGTGCCAGCAGTTACTCCGTCCAACTCACAGATACGCAGTATTTT. This gives the protein CASSYSVQLTDTQYF.

This chain links TRBV10-3 with TRBJ2-3; D not resolved. Germline lookup yields CDR1 ENHRY and CDR2 SYGVKD. Trimming removed 0 bases from V and 1 base from J, with 8 bases in between. The CDR3 contains 15 residues. The CDR3 coding sequence is TGTGCCATCAGTGAGTCGTCCTTTGGCACAGATACGCAGTATTTT. Protein sequence: CAISESSFGTDTQYF.

The rearrangement uses TRBV2 and TRBJ1-1, with 7 bases lining up with TRBD1. Trimming at V came to 4 bases and at J to 5 bases, leaving 10 bases not matched to a gene. The CDR3 is 15 amino acids. Germline lookup yields CDR1 SNHLY and CDR2 FYNNEI. CDR3 amino acids: CASSAPFRGVTEAFF. DNA for the CDR3: TGTGCCAGCAGTGCGCCCTTCAGGGGGGTGACTGAAGCTTTCTTT.

V usage is TRBV19 and J usage is TRBJ2-7, with 10 bases aligning to TRBD1. Germline V CDR1 and CDR2: LNHDA, SQIVND (reference sequence). The CDR3 extends over 16 amino acids. The V gene end was trimmed by 5 bases and the J gene end by 3 bases; junction bases not matched to a gene: 10. The DNA of the CDR3 is TGTGCCAGTAGTCCGGGACAGGGGTCGGGTTTCTACGAGCAGTACTTC. Its protein is CASSPGQGSGFYEQYF. Variable domain in full (rest from reference TRBV19 and TRBJ2-7): DGGITQSPKYLFRKEGQNVTLSCEQNLNHDAMYWYRQDPGQGLRLIYYSQIVNDFQKGDIAEGYSVSREKKESFPLTVTSAQKNPTAFYLCASSPGQGSGFYEQYFGPGTRLTVT.

This clone came up a few times. This chain joins TRBV6-6 and TRBJ2-7; 7 bases align to TRBD2. The CDR3 extends over 14 amino acids. The V and J ends lost 4 bases and 5 bases, in that order; junction bases with no gene match: 8. Looked up from germline, CDR1 is MNHNY and CDR2 is SVGAGI (reference sequence). CDR3: CASSFRTSSDEQYF. As DNA, the CDR3 is TGTGCCAGCAGTTTCCGGACTAGTTCCGACGAGCAGTACTTC.

The rearrangement uses TRBV5-6 and TRBJ2-5, with TRBD2 as a possible D gene (5 bases). Germline CDR1 SGHDT, CDR2 YYEEEE. The CDR3 loop spans 11 amino acids. Trimming removed 1 base at V and 7 bases at J, with 5 bases between. CDR3 nucleotide sequence: TGTGCCAGCAGCTTGAGCGGGACCCAGTACTTC. Translated, it gives CASSLSGTQYF. Supplemented by reference TRBV5-6 and TRBJ2-5, the full variable domain reads DAGVTQSPTHLIKTRGQQVTLRCSPKSGHDTVSWYQQALGQGPQFIFQYYEEEERQRGNFPDRFSGHQFPNYSSELNVNALLLGDSALYLCASSLSGTQYFGPGTRLLVL.

CDR3 region: CASSTASSGTRWYF. The CDR3 nucleotides read TGTGCCAGCAGTACTGCCTCTAGCGGGACCCGATGGTACTTC. J is TRBJ2-4 and V is TRBV28; 9 bases agree with TRBD2. The CDR3 is 14 residues long. Unmatched junction bases numbered 14, after V lost 5 bases and J lost 15 bases. Germline CDR1 is MDHEN and CDR2 is SYDVKM.